One and the same sample provided the 20 T cell receptor beta chains below, sequenced in a study of OX40 agonist ivuxolimab in advanced cancers. The method was immunoSEQ multiplex PCR; TCRdb's version includes in-frame clones alone and lacks a portion of them. The sample includes some 77,000 clones, about 93% seen only once; the top ten take approximately 0.3%. Sequences were derived from CD4+ or CD8+ T cells sorted from blood, sampled in a trial of the OX40 agonist ivuxolimab. The receptors originated from an adult with an advanced solid tumor such as melanoma, head and neck, liver or kidney cancer.

V usage is TRBV7-9 and J usage is TRBJ1-5, with D perhaps matching TRBD1 (5 bases). This CDR3 is 14 amino acids long. V shed 3 bases and J shed 5 bases, with 11 bases lying between them. Germline values: CDR1 SEHNR, CDR2 FQNEAQ (reference sequence). In DNA form, the CDR3 reads TGTGCCAGCAGCTTGATTGACAGCTATCAGCCCCAGCATTTT. Its protein product is CASSLIDSYQPQHF.

The V and J genes are TRBV27 and TRBJ1-2; D not certain. Germline CDR1 reads MNHEY; CDR2 reads SMNVEV (reference sequence). The CDR3 loop spans 13 amino acids. Trimming took off 5 bases at V and 8 bases at J, with 15 bases between the two ends. The CDR3 loop reads CASSPLNFRGYTF. CDR3 nucleotide sequence: TGTGCCAGCAGTCCGCTCAACTTTAGGGGCTACACCTTC.

The chain carries TRBV4-1 and TRBJ2-3, with D perhaps TRBD2 (7 bases). Trimming pared 1 base from V and 2 bases from J, leaving 10 bases between. This CDR3 comprises 15 residues. The germline V gene has CDR1 MGHRA and CDR2 YSYEKL. The CDR3 sequence is CASSQGGGHTDTQYF. The CDR3 DNA sequence: TGCGCCAGCAGCCAAGGGGGGGGGCACACAGATACGCAGTATTTT.

The chain has TRBV19 and TRBJ2-6, with D possibly being TRBD1 or TRBD2 (5 bases each). The CDR3 runs to 18 residues. V lost 1 base, J lost 1 base, and 14 bases lay in between. Germline V CDR1 and CDR2: LNHDA, SQIVND (reference sequence). The DNA for the CDR3 is TGTGCCAGTAGTATAGTAGAGGGGAAGGGATCTGGGGCCAACGTCCTGACTTTC. It translates to CASSIVEGKGSGANVLTF.

The rearrangement joins TRBV29-1 to TRBJ2-1, with TRBD2 identical over 10 bases. Per germline, CDR1 SQVTM and CDR2 ANQGSEA. V gave up 7 bases and J gave up 6 bases; unmatched junction bases: 15. The CDR3 contains 16 residues. The CDR3 nucleotides read TGCAGCGCCATAAGCAGCGGGAGGGCCCGGGGCAATGAGCAGTTCTTC. Amino acid sequence: CSAISSGRARGNEQFF.

V and J are TRBV5-1 and TRBJ2-5; 8 positions agree with TRBD1. V gave up 0 bases and J gave up 1 base; unmatched junction bases: 2. The CDR3 has 15 residues. Germline CDR1 SGHRS, CDR2 YFSETQ. The CDR3 DNA is TGCGCCAGCAGCTTGGGTGGGACAGGCCAAGAGACCCAGTACTTC. Protein sequence: CASSLGGTGQETQYF.

The V call is TRBV7-9, the J call TRBJ2-1; unclear D gene. This CDR3 contains 13 residues. The germline CDR1 and CDR2 sequences are SEHNR and FQNEAQ (reference sequence). The V and J ends lost 5 bases and 4 bases respectively, with 9 bases between them. DNA of the CDR3: TGTGCCAGCAGCGTGACAAGTTACAATGAGCAGTTCTTC. Encoded protein: CASSVTSYNEQFF.

The gene calls are TRBV11-1 and TRBJ2-5; D is unclear. Germline V gene lookup returns CDR1 SGHAT and CDR2 FQDESV (reference sequence). V dropped 5 bases and J dropped 13 bases, with 17 bases sitting between them. The CDR3 has 12 amino acids. In DNA, the CDR3 is TGTGCCAGCAGCAATCCCCCAGGTCAAATGTACTTC. Amino acid sequence: CASSNPPGQMYF.

The rearrangement links TRBV19 to TRBJ2-1, with D possibly being TRBD1 (6 bases). The CDR3 loop spans 15 amino acids. Trimming stripped 3 bases from V and 8 bases from J, with 17 bases between. Germline values: CDR1 LNHDA, CDR2 SQIVND (reference sequence). The CDR3: CASSIWRQANDEQFF. CDR3 DNA: TGTGCCAGTAGTATTTGGCGACAGGCTAACGATGAGCAGTTCTTC.

V usage is TRBV5-1 and J usage is TRBJ2-7; no reliable D call. Trimming took 4 bases from V and 0 from J, leaving 8 bases between them. The CDR3 spans 13 residues. Germline V gene sequence: CDR1 SGHRS, CDR2 YFSETQ. The CDR3 DNA sequence: TGCGCCAGCAGCCCGGACGTCTCCTACGAGCAGTACTTC. It is translated as CASSPDVSYEQYF.

DNA of the CDR3: TGCAGCGTTGAACAGAACAAAAACATTCAGTACTTC. Encoded protein: CSVEQNKNIQYF. The J gene is TRBJ2-4, the V gene TRBV29-1, with no clear D. Germline CDR1 and CDR2: SQVTM and ANQGSEA. The ends were cut back, 2 bases at V and 3 bases at J, with 5 bases in the middle. This CDR3 contains 12 residues.

The chain joins TRBV19 to TRBJ1-1; D unresolved. Germline V gives CDR1 LNHDA, CDR2 SQIVND (reference sequence). The CDR3 consists of 13 residues. The ends were cut back, 4 bases at V and 6 bases at J, with 12 bases in the middle. The CDR3 region has the DNA TGTGCCAGTAGTACCGGACGGGTCGCTGAAGCTTTCTTT. Translating it yields CASSTGRVAEAFF.

V gene TRBV19 combines with J gene TRBJ2-7, with D maybe TRBD2 (5 bases). Germline-derived CDR1 and CDR2 are LNHDA and SQIVND (reference sequence). This CDR3 comprises 11 residues. Deletions cut 7 bases from V and 6 bases from J, with 10 bases between. CDR3 sequence (DNA): TGTGCCAGTACCCGAGGGAGCGAGCAGTACTTC. Translation gives CASTRGSEQYF.

This rearrangement joins TRBV5-1 to TRBJ2-7, with D tentatively TRBD1 (7 bases). CDR3 length: 13 amino acids. Looked up from germline, CDR1 is SGHRS and CDR2 is YFSETQ. V was cut by 4 bases and J by 3 bases, with 11 bases left in between. CDR3 coding DNA: TGCGCCAGCAGCGGAGGGACAGACTACGAGCAGTACTTC. Its protein is CASSGGTDYEQYF.

The rearrangement uses TRBV18 and TRBJ1-1; the match to TRBD1 covers 8 bases. This CDR3 has 15 residues. CDR1 and CDR2 from the germline V gene are KGHSH and LQKENI. V trimming: 4 bases; J trimming: 0 bases; junction bases outside the gene matches: 4. CDR3 coding DNA: TGTGCCAGCTCACAAGGGACAGGTGTGAACACTGAAGCTTTCTTT. As protein: CASSQGTGVNTEAFF. Together with reference TRBV18 and TRBJ1-1, the CDR3 gives the full variable domain: NAGVMQNPRHLVRRRGQEARLRCSPMKGHSHVYWYRQLPEEGLKFMVYLQKENIIDESGMPKERFSAEFPKEGPSILRIQQVVRGDSAAYFCASSQGTGVNTEAFFGQGTRLTVV.

V gene TRBV4-2 combines with J gene TRBJ2-2; D unresolved. The germline gives CDR1 LGHNA, CDR2 YNFKEQ. The CDR3 extends over 16 amino acids. Deletions cut 0 bases from V and 5 bases from J, with 13 bases between. CDR3 region: CASSQDSTQATGELFF. CDR3 DNA: TGTGCCAGCAGCCAAGATTCCACGCAGGCGACCGGGGAGCTGTTTTTT.

The chain couples TRBV6-5 to TRBJ1-4; 8 bases agree with TRBD1. This CDR3 is built from 15 residues. V was clipped by 6 bases and J by 6 bases; unmatched bases: 9. Germline V gene lookup returns CDR1 MNHEY and CDR2 SVGAGI. CDR3 sequence (DNA): TGTGCCAGCAGGTTGGAGGGACAGGTCTATGAAAAACTGTTTTTT. It translates to CASRLEGQVYEKLFF.

This clone appeared a few times. The chain has TRBV5-1 and TRBJ1-5; no clear D gene. CDR1 is SGHRS and CDR2 is YFSETQ in the germline V gene. The ends were cut back, 0 bases at V and 0 bases at J, with 10 bases in the middle. The CDR3 length is 16 residues. The CDR3 DNA reads TGCGCCAGCAGCTTGGCTGGTGCATTTAGCAATCAGCCCCAGCATTTT. Amino acids: CASSLAGAFSNQPQHF. The full variable domain, in which reference TRBV5-1 and TRBJ1-5 provide the parts outside the CDR3, is KAGVTQTPRYLIKTRGQQVTLSCSPISGHRSVSWYQQTPGQGLQFLFEYFSETQRNKGNFPGRFSGRQFSNSRSEMNVSTLELGDSALYLCASSLAGAFSNQPQHFGDGTRLSIL.

This chain connects TRBV20-1 to TRBJ1-1; D might be TRBD1 (6 bases). Germline lookup yields CDR1 DFQATT and CDR2 SNEGSKA (reference sequence). Trimming removed 3 bases at V and 11 bases at J, with 10 bases between. The CDR3 is made up of 10 amino acids. The DNA for the CDR3 is TGCAGTGCTAGGAGAGACAGGGCTTTCTTT. Encoded protein: CSARRDRAFF.

The rearrangement uses TRBV5-4 and TRBJ1-3; no firm D call. Germline CDR1 SGHNT, CDR2 YYREEE (reference sequence). The V and J ends lost 1 base and 0 bases respectively, with 11 bases between them. This CDR3 comprises 16 residues. The CDR3 DNA reads as TGTGCCAGCAGCTTGCTAGACCGAGGCTCTGGAAACACCATATATTTT. This encodes CASSLLDRGSGNTIYF.